This T cell receptor (beta chain) was recovered during a study of vaccination and CD4 T cells after COVID-19. The CDR3 spans 13 residues. Germline loops: CDR1 MGHRA, CDR2 YSYEKL. V was trimmed by 1 base and J by 4 bases, leaving 5 bases between them. This clonotype was counted between two and nine times. As yet, its antigen is unknown. As for treatment: roughly 11-day PBMC culture with coronavirus spike peptide pools or control peptides (ViraFEST assay). With the Oncomine TCR Beta short-read assay, DNA from cultured CD4+ T cells was sequenced. TCRdb fed the PCR reads into MiXCR, producing one record per CDR3 protein. The top ten clones hold about 7.7% of a sample with around 19,000 distinct CDR3 sequences, 45% to 55% of them seen once.

Sequenced input: CD4+ T cells from blood, cultured in vitro. The rearrangement links TRBV4-1 to TRBJ1-5; D remains unclear. The source is a human donor who had recovered from COVID-19. The DNA for the CDR3 is TGCGCCAGCAGCCAAGTCCGGAATCAGCCCCAGCATTTT. Translation gives CASSQVRNQPQHF.